This T cell receptor beta chain originates from a study of radiation and T cells in renal cell carcinoma. CDR1 and CDR2 from the germline V gene are MGHRA and YSYEKL. This CDR3 is 14 amino acids long. The V gene lost 0 bases and the J gene lost 6 bases, with 12 bases spanning the gap. Indicated treatment: treatment-naive control, cytoreductive nephrectomy. Controls were unirradiated tumors from treatment-naive cytoreductive nephrectomy patients. The tumor was a clear cell renal cell carcinoma. Findings of the study overall: Dominant CDR3 motifs were more common in irradiated tumors than controls. Sampling covered only around 0.98 g of each tumor.

The repertoire was sequenced with immunoSEQ multiplex PCR; TCRdb's copy has only in-frame clones and lacks some. The sample lists around 16,000 clones, around 60% occurring once. As to this clone: Antigen specificity is unknown.

This chain joins TRBV4-1 and TRBJ2-7, with D possibly matching TRBD1 (7 bases). The source is a man aged 45 to 65 with renal cell carcinoma. The material was tumor tissue, obtained from a patient whose treatment was nephrectomy without radiotherapy. CDR3 sequence: CASSQDPQGGEQYF. The CDR3, as DNA: TGCGCCAGCAGCCAAGATCCCCAGGGGGGCGAGCAGTACTTC.